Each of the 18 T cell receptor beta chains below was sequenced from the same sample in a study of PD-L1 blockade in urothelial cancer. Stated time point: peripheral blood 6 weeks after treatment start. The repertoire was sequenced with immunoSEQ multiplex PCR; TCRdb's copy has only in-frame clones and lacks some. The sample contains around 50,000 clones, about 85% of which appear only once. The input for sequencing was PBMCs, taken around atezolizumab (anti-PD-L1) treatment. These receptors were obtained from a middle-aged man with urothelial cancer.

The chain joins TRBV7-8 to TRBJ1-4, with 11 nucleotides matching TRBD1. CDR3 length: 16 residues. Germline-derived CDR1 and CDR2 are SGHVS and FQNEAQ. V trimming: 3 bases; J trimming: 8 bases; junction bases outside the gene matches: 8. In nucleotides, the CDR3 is TGTGCCAGCAGCTTCGGGACAGGGGGTTTGGGCGAAAAACTGTTTTTT. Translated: CASSFGTGGLGEKLFF.

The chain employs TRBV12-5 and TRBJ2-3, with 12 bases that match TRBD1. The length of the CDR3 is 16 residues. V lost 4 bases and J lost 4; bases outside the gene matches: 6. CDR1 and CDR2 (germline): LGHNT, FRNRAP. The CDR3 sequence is CASGSGQGAMSDTQYF. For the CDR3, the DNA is TGTGCTAGTGGTTCGGGACAGGGGGCGATGTCAGATACGCAGTATTTT.

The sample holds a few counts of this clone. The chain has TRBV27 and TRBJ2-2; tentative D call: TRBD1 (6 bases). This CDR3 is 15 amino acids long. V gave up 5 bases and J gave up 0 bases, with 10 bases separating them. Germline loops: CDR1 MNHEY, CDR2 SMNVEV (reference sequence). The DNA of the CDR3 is TGTGCCAGCAGTCGACAGGATTCGAACACCGGGGAGCTGTTTTTT. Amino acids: CASSRQDSNTGELFF.

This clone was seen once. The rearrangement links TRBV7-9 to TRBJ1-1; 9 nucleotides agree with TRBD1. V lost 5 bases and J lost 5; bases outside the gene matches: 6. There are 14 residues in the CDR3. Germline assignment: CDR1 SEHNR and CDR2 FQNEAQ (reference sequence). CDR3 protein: CASSPRDRVTEAFF. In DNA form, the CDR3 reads TGTGCCAGCAGCCCACGGGACAGGGTGACTGAAGCTTTCTTT.

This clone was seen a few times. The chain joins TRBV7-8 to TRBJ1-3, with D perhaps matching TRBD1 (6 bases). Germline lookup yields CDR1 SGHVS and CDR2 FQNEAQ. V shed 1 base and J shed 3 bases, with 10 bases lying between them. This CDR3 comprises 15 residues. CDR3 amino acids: CASSLERGIGNTIYF. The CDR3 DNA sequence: TGTGCCAGCAGCTTAGAAAGGGGGATTGGAAACACCATATATTTT.

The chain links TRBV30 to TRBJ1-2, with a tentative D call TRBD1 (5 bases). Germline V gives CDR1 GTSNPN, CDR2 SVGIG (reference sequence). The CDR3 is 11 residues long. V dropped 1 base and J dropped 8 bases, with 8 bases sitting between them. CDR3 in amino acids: CAWSDDRGYTF. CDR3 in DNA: TGTGCCTGGAGTGATGACAGAGGCTACACCTTC.

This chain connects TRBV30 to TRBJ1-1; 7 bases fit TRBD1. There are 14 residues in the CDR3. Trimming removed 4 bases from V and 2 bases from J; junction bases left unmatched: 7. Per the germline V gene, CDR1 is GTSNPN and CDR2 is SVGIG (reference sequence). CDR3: CAWIRDRDNTEAFF. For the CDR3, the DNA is TGTGCCTGGATTCGGGACAGAGATAACACTGAAGCTTTCTTT.

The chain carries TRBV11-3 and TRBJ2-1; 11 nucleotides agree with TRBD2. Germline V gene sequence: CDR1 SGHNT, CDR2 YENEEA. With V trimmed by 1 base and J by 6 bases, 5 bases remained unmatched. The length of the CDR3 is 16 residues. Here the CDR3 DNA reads TGTGCCAGCAGCTTAGGGGGGACTAGCGGATCCAATGAGCAGTTCTTC. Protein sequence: CASSLGGTSGSNEQFF.

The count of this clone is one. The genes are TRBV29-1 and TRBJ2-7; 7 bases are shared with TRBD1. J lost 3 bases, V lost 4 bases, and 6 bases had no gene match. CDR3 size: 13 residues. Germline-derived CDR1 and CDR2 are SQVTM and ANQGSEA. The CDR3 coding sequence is TGCAGCGTTGTATTGGACAGGAGCTACGAGCAGTACTTC. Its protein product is CSVVLDRSYEQYF.

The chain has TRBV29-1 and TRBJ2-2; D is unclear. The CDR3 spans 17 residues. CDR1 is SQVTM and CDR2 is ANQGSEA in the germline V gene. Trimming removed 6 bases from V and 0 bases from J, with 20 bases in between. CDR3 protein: CSVERLETFANTGELFF. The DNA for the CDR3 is TGCAGCGTCGAGCGCCTAGAAACGTTCGCGAACACCGGGGAGCTGTTTTTT.

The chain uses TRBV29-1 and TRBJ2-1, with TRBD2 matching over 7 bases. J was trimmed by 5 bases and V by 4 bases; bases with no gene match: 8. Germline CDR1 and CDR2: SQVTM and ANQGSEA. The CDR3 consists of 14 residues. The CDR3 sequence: CSVVYGGSHNEQFF. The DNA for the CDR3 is TGCAGCGTTGTTTATGGCGGGAGCCACAATGAGCAGTTCTTC.

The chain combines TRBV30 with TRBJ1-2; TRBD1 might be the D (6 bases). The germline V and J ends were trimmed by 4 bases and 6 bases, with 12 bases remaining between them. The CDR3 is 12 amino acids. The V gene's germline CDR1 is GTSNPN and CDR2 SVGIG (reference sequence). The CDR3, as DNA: TGTGCCTGGAACAAGGGGGGGAATGGCTACACCTTC. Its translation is CAWNKGGNGYTF.

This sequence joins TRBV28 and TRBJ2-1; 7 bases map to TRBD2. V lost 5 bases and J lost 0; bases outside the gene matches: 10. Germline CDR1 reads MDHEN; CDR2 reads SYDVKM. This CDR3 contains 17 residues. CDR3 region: CASSPRTRTSSYNEQFF. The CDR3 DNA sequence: TGTGCCAGCAGTCCTCGGACTAGGACAAGCTCCTACAATGAGCAGTTCTTC.

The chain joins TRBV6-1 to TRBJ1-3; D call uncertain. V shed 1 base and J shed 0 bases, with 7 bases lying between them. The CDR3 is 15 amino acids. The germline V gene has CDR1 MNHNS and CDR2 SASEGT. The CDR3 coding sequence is TGTGCCAGCAGTGAAGGCAGTTTCTCTGGAAACACCATATATTTT. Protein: CASSEGSFSGNTIYF.

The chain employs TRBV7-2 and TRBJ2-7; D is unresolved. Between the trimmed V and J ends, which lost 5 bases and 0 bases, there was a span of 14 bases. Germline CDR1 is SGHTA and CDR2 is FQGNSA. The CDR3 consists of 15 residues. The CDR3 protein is CASSPTSLSSYEQYF. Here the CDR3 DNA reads TGTGCCAGCAGCCCAACGTCACTTAGCTCCTACGAGCAGTACTTC.

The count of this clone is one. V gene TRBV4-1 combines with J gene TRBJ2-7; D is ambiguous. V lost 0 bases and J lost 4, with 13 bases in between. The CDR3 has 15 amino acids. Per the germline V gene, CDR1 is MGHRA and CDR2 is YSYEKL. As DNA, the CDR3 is TGCGCCAGCAGCCAAGATCCGTCAGGAAGATACGAGCAGTACTTC. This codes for CASSQDPSGRYEQYF.

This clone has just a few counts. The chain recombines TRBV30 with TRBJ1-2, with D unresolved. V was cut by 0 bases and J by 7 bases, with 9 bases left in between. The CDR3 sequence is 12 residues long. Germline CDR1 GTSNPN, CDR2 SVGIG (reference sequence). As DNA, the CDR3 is TGTGCCTGGAGTGTGTATAGTGGTGGCTACACCTTC. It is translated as CAWSVYSGGYTF.

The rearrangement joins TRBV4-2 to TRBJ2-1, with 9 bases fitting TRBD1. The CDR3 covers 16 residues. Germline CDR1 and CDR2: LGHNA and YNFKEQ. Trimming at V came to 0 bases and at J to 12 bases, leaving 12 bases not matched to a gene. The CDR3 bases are TGTGCCAGCAGCCAAGATTCCGGGACAGGGTCCCTCGTGCAGTTCTTC. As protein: CASSQDSGTGSLVQFF.